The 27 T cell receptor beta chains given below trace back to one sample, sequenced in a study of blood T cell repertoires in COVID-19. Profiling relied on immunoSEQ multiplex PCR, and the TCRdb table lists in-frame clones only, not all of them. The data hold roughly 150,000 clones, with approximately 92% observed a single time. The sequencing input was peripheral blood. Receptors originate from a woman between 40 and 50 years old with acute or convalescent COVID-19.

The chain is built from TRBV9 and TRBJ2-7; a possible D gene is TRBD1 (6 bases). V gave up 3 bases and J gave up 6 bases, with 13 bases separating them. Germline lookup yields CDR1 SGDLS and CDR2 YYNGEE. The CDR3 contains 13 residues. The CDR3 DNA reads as TGTGCCAGCAGCGCGCGACAGGCGGGCGAGCAGTACTTC. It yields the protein CASSARQAGEQYF.

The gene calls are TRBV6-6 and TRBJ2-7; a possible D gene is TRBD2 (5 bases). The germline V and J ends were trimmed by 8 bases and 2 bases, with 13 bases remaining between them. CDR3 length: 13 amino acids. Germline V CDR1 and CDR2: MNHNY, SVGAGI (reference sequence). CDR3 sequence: CASPGECTYEQYF. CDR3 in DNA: TGTGCCAGCCCCGGGGAATGTACCTACGAGCAGTACTTC.

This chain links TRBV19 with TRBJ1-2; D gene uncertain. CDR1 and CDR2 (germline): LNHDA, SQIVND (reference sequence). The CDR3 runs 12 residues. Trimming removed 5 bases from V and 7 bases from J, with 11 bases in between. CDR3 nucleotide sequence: TGTGCCAGTAGTTCAGATCTGCTTGGCTACACCTTC. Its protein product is CASSSDLLGYTF.

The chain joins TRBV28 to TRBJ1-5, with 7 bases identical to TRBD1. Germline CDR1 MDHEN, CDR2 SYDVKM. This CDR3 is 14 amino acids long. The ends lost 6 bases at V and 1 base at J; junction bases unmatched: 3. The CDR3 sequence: CASRSGQSNQPQHF. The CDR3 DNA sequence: TGTGCCAGCAGGTCGGGACAGAGCAATCAGCCCCAGCATTTT.

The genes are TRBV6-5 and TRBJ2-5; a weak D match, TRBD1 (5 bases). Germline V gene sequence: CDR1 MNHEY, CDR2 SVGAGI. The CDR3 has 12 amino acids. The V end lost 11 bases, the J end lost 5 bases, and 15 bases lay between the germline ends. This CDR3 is CASAGISETQYF. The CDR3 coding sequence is TGTGCCTCGGCAGGGATTTCCGAGACCCAGTACTTC.

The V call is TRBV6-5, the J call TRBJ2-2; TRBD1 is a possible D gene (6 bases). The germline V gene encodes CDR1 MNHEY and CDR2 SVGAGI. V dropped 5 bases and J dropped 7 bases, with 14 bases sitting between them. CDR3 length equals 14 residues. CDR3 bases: TGTGCCAGCAGTCCAAGGGGGATCGACGGGGAGCTGTTTTTT. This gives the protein CASSPRGIDGELFF.

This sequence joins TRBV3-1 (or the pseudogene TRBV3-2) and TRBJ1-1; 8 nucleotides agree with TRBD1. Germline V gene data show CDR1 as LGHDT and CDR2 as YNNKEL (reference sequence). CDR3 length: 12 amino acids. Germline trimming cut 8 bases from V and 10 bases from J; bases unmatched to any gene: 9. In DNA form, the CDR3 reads TGTGCCAGCCACCATAGGACAGGGCCAGCTTTCTTT. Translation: CASHHRTGPAFF.

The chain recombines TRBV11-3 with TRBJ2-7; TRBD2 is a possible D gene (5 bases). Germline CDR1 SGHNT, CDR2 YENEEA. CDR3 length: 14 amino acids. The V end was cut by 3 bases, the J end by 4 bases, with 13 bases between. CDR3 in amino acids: CASSFHPGSYEQYF. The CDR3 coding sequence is TGTGCCAGCAGCTTCCACCCTGGGAGTTACGAGCAGTACTTC.

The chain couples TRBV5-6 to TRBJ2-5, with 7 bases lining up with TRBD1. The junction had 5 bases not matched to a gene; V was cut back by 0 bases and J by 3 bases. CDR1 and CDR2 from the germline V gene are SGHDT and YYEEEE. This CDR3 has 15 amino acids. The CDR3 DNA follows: TGTGCCAGCAGCTTGGCAACAGGGGTAAAAGAGACCCAGTACTTC. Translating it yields CASSLATGVKETQYF.

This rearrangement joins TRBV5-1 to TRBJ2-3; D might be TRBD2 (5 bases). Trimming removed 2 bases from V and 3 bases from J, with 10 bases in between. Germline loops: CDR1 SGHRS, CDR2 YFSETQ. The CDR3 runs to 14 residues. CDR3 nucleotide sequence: TGCGCCAGCAGCTTCAATGGGAGAACAGATACGCAGTATTTT. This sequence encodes CASSFNGRTDTQYF.

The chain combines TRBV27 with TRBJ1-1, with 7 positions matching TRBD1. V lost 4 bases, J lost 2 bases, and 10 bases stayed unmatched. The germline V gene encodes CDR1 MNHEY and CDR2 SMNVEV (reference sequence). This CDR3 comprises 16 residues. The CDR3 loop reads CASSSRQGRGNTEAFF. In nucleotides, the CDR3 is TGTGCCAGCAGTTCAAGACAGGGAAGGGGAAACACTGAAGCTTTCTTT.

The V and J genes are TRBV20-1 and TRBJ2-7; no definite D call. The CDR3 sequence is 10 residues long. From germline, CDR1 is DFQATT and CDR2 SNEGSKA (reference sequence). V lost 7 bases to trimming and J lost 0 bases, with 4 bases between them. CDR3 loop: CSVLSYEQYF. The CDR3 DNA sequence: TGCAGTGTTCTCTCCTACGAGCAGTACTTC.

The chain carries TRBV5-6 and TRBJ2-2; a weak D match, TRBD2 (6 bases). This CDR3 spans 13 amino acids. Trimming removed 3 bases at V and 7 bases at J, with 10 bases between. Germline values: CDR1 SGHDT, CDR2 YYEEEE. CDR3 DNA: TGTGCCAGCAGCTCGGATAGCGGCGGGGAGCTGTTTTTT. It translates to CASSSDSGGELFF. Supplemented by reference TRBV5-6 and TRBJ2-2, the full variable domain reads DAGVTQSPTHLIKTRGQQVTLRCSPKSGHDTVSWYQQALGQGPQFIFQYYEEEERQRGNFPDRFSGHQFPNYSSELNVNALLLGDSALYLCASSSDSGGELFFGEGSRLTVL.

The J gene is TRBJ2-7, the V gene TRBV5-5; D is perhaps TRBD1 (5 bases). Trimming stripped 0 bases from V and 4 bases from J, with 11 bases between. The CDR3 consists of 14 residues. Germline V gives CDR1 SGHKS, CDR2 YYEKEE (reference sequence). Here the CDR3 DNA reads TGTGCCAGCAGCTTGGGTCAGGGCGTTTACGAGCAGTACTTC. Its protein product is CASSLGQGVYEQYF.

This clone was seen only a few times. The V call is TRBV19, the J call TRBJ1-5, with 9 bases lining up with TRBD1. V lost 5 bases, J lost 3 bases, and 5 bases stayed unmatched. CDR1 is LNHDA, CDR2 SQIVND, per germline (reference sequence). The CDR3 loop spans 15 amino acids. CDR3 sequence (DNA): TGTGCCAGTAGTTCGGGACAGGGCATCAATCAGCCCCAGCATTTT. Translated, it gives CASSSGQGINQPQHF.

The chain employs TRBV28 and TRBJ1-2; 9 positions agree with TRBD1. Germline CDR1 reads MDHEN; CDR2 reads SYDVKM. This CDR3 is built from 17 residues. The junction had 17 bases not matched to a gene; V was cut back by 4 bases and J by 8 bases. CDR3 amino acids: CASSSYPPGQGEEGYTF. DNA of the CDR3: TGTGCCAGCAGTTCCTATCCCCCGGGACAGGGTGAGGAGGGCTACACCTTC.

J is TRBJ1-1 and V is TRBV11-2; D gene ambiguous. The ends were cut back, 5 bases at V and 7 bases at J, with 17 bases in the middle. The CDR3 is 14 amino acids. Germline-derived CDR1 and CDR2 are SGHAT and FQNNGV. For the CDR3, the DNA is TGTGCCAGCAGCCGTTATGGTAGATTAATTGAAGCTTTCTTT. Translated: CASSRYGRLIEAFF.

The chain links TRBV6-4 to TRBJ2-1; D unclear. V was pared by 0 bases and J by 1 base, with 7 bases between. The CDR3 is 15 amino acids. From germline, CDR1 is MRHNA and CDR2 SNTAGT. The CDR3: CASSDSADSYNEQFF. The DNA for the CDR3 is TGTGCCAGCAGTGACTCAGCTGATTCCTACAATGAGCAGTTCTTC.

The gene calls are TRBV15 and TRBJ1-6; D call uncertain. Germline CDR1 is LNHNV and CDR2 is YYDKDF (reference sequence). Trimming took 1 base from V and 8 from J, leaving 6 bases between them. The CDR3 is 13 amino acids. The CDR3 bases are TGTGCCACCAGCAGAGTCGGGGATTCACCCCTCCACTTT. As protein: CATSRVGDSPLHF.

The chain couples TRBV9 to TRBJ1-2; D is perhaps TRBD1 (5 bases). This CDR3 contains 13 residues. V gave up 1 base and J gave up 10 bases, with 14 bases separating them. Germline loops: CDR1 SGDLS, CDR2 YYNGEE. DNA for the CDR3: TGTGCCAGCAGCGTAAGGCAGGGAATGGACTACACCTTC. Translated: CASSVRQGMDYTF. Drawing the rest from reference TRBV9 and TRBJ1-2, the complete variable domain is DSGVTQTPKHLITATGQRVTLRCSPRSGDLSVYWYQQSLDQGLQFLIQYYNGEERAKGNILERFSAQQFPDLHSELNLSSLELGDSALYFCASSVRQGMDYTFGSGTRLTVV.

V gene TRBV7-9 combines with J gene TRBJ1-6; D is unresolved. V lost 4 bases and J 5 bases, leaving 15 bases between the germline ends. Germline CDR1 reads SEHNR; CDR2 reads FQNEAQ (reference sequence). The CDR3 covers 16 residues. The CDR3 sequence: CASSYQPRADNSPLHF. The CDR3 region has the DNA TGTGCCAGCAGCTATCAGCCGAGGGCCGATAATTCACCCCTCCACTTT.

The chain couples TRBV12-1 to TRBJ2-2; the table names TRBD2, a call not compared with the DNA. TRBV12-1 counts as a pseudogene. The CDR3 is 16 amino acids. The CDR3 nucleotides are TGTGCCAGCAGCTTTTCGTTGGCTAGCAAACACGGGGAGCTGTTTTTT. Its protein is CASSFSLASKHGELFF.

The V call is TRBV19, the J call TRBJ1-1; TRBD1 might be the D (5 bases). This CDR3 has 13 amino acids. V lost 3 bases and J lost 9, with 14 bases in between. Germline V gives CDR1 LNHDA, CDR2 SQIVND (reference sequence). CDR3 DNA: TGTGCCAGTAGTATCCGCAGGGAGGCCCAAGCTTTCTTT. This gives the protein CASSIRREAQAFF.

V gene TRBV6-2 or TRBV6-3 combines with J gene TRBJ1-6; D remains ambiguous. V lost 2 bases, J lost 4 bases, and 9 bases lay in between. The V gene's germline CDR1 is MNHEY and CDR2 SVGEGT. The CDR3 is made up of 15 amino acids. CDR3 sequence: CASSYQISYNSPLHF. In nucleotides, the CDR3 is TGTGCCAGCAGTTACCAGATTTCTTATAATTCACCCCTCCACTTT.

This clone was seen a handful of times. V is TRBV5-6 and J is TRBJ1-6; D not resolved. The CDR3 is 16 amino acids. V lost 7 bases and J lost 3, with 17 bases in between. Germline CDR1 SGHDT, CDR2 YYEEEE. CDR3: CASGSFAGIYNSPLHF. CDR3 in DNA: TGTGCCAGCGGCTCCTTTGCGGGGATCTATAATTCACCCCTCCACTTT.

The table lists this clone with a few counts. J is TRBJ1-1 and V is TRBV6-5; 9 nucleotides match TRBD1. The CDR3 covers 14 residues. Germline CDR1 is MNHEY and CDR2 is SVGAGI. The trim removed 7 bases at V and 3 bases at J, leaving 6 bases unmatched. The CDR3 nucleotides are TGTGCCAGCATAACAGGGGGCGCAGACACTGAAGCTTTCTTT. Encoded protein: CASITGGADTEAFF.

The CDR3 reads CASSHDRGPDTQYF. CDR3 DNA sequence: TGTGCCAGCAGCCACGACAGGGGGCCGGATACGCAGTATTTT. This sequence joins TRBV11-3 and TRBJ2-3, with 10 bases that match TRBD1. Per germline, CDR1 SGHNT and CDR2 YENEEA. Trimming removed 5 bases from V and 6 bases from J; junction bases left unmatched: 5. This CDR3 is built from 14 residues.